One and the same sample provided the 29 T cell receptor beta chains below, sequenced in a study of T-cell memory formation after mild COVID-19. A single record per CDR3 protein comes from TCRdb applying MiXCR to the 5' RACE reads. The profile shows under 300,000 distinct CDR3 sequences, about 20% of them singletons. The source material was PBMCs or a T cell subset sorted from them (not recorded which). The receptor set was obtained from a man between 18 and 29 years old who had mild COVID-19 (a few samples of this study predate the infection). Cell type and time point are not known.

This clonotype has a handful of counts. The chain uses TRBV4-1 and TRBJ2-7, with D possibly being TRBD2 (6 bases). The CDR3 consists of 13 residues. CDR1 is MGHRA and CDR2 is YSYEKL in the germline V gene. Trimming shortened V by 2 bases and J by 5 bases, and 10 bases separated the two germline ends. The CDR3: CASSQKPGDEQYV. The CDR3 DNA follows: TGCGCCAGCAGCCAAAAGCCGGGAGACGAGCAGTACGTC.

This chain links TRBV7-9 with TRBJ1-1; D uncertain. This CDR3 contains 14 residues. The germline V and J ends were trimmed by 5 bases and 5 bases, with 15 bases remaining between them. CDR1 is SEHNR and CDR2 is FQNEAQ in the germline V gene (reference sequence). CDR3 DNA sequence: TGTGCCAGCAGCCCACGGACCCTTGGTACTGAAGCTTTCTTT. Amino acid sequence: CASSPRTLGTEAFF.

This clonotype was detected only a few times. V gene TRBV7-9 combines with J gene TRBJ2-1; no clear D. Trimming left V 0 bases short and J 5 bases short, with 2 bases between. Per the germline V gene, CDR1 is SEHNR and CDR2 is FQNEAQ (reference sequence). The CDR3 runs 12 residues. DNA for the CDR3: TGTGCCAGCAGCTTAGCAGACAATGAGCAGTTCTTC. Translation: CASSLADNEQFF. The full variable domain, its missing parts supplied by reference TRBV7-9 and TRBJ2-1, is DTGVSQNPRHKITKRGQNVTFRCDPISEHNRLYWYRQTLGQGPEFLTYFQNEAQLEKSRLLSDRFSAERPKGSFSTLEIQRTEQGDSAMYLCASSLADNEQFFGPGTRLTVL.

This clonotype was detected a few times. The chain's CDR3 is CASSHPDALWGELFF. CDR3 nucleotides: TGTGCCAGCAGCCACCCGGACGCACTTTGGGGGGAGCTGTTTTTT. This rearrangement joins TRBV3-1 to TRBJ2-2; D remains unclear. The ends were cut back, 3 bases at V and 8 bases at J, with 16 bases in the middle. This CDR3 is built from 15 residues. CDR1 is LGHDT and CDR2 is YNNKEL in the germline V gene (reference sequence).

This clonotype has more than one count but fewer than ten. This chain uses TRBV15 with TRBJ1-3; D not resolved. Germline CDR1 reads LNHNV; CDR2 reads YYDKDF (reference sequence). The V end lost 3 bases, the J end lost 2 bases, and 14 bases lay between the germline ends. This CDR3 contains 16 residues. CDR3 in amino acids: CATSRGSLRPGNTIYF. In nucleotides, the CDR3 is TGTGCCACCAGCAGGGGTTCACTCAGGCCTGGAAACACCATATATTTT.

The chain joins TRBV29-1 to TRBJ1-1; D is perhaps TRBD1 (6 bases). Germline assignment: CDR1 SQVTM and CDR2 ANQGSEA. This CDR3 contains 11 residues. V was cut by 6 bases and J by 8 bases, with 13 bases left in between. CDR3 DNA sequence: TGCAGCGTGGGGGGGGCACGGGAAGCTTTCTTT. It specifies CSVGGAREAFF. The variable domain in full, with the rest retrieved from reference TRBV29-1 and TRBJ1-1, is SAVISQKPSRDICQRGTSLTIQCQVDSQVTMMFWYRQQPGQSLTLIATANQGSEATYESGFVIDKFPISRPNLTFSTLTVSNMSPEDSSIYLCSVGGAREAFFGQGTRLTVV.

The rearrangement uses TRBV7-2 and TRBJ2-3; no clear D gene. The CDR3 has 12 amino acids. The germline V and J ends were trimmed by 4 bases and 13 bases, with 15 bases remaining between them. CDR1 and CDR2 (germline): SGHTA, FQGNSA. CDR3 nucleotide sequence: TGTGCCAGCAGCTCCCGGGCCCCAGCAAAGTATTTT. Its protein product is CASSSRAPAKYF. The complete variable domain, with remaining parts taken from reference TRBV7-2 and TRBJ2-3, reads GAGVSQSPSNKVTEKGKDVELRCDPISGHTALYWYRQSLGQGLEFLIYFQGNSAPDKSGLPSDRFSAERTGGSVSTLTIQRTQQEDSAVYLCASSSRAPAKYFGPGTRLTVL.

The table lists this clonotype with a few counts. The V and J genes are TRBV7-2 and TRBJ2-2; unclear D gene. CDR3 length equals 15 residues. Looked up from germline, CDR1 is SGHTA and CDR2 is FQGNSA. V was cut by 0 bases and J by 8 bases, with 13 bases left in between. CDR3 nucleotide sequence: TGTGCCAGCAGCTTAGCTGTGACGGAACCGGGGGAGCTGTTTTTT. It yields the protein CASSLAVTEPGELFF.

The chain uses TRBV5-1 and TRBJ2-1, with a weak D call TRBD1 (6 bases). This CDR3 comprises 15 residues. V gave up 4 bases and J gave up 5 bases, with 16 bases separating them. Germline V lookup: CDR1 SGHRS, CDR2 YFSETQ. CDR3 residues: CASSPNGQTNNEQFF. CDR3 nucleotides: TGCGCCAGCAGCCCGAACGGACAGACAAACAATGAGCAGTTCTTC.

This clonotype was detected only a few times. The rearrangement links TRBV19 to TRBJ2-1; TRBD1 might be the D (6 bases). Germline V lookup: CDR1 LNHDA, CDR2 SQIVND (reference sequence). V was pared by 3 bases and J by 9 bases, with 15 bases between. The CDR3 contains 14 residues. The CDR3 here is CASSIAVPRGEQFF. CDR3 DNA: TGTGCCAGTAGTATTGCGGTCCCCAGGGGTGAGCAGTTCTTC.

This clonotype was observed a handful of times. This sequence joins TRBV11-2 and TRBJ2-7; 8 nucleotides line up with TRBD1. The ends lost 4 bases at V and 3 bases at J; junction bases unmatched: 5. The CDR3 is 14 residues long. From germline, CDR1 is SGHAT and CDR2 FQNNGV. As DNA, the CDR3 is TGTGCCAGCAGCTATGGACAGGGAGGCTACGAGCAGTACGTC. Protein: CASSYGQGGYEQYV.

The genes are TRBV9 and TRBJ2-5; D unclear. V was pared by 4 bases and J by 1 base, with 11 bases between. Germline-derived CDR1 and CDR2 are SGDLS and YYNGEE. CDR3 length equals 14 residues. The CDR3 nucleotides are TGTGCCAGCAGCCCAATCCCTGTCCAAGAGACCCAGTACTTC. Amino acids: CASSPIPVQETQYF.

This clonotype was observed a handful of times. The rearrangement links TRBV11-2 to TRBJ2-2; 7 bases match TRBD2. This CDR3 region has 15 residues. The J segment lost 3 bases and the V segment lost 7 bases, leaving 8 bases of the junction unmatched. CDR1 and CDR2 (germline): SGHAT, FQNNGV. CDR3 loop: CASTRAGEDTGELFF. The CDR3 DNA reads as TGTGCCAGCACGCGGGCGGGGGAGGACACCGGGGAGCTGTTTTTT.

The chain links TRBV7-6 to TRBJ2-3; weak D call: TRBD1 (6 bases). The ends were cut back, 5 bases at V and 1 base at J, with 19 bases in the middle. The CDR3 spans 17 residues. The germline V gene encodes CDR1 SGHVS and CDR2 FNYEAQ. CDR3 sequence: CASSAEMGRGGTDTQYF. The CDR3 coding sequence is TGTGCCAGCAGCGCGGAAATGGGCAGGGGTGGCACAGATACGCAGTATTTT.

This clonotype has only a few counts. The V call is TRBV28, the J call TRBJ1-4; D is uncertain. Germline loops: CDR1 MDHEN, CDR2 SYDVKM. The length of the CDR3 is 15 residues. Trimming pared 3 bases from V and 7 bases from J, leaving 15 bases between. CDR3: CASSFWGDASEKLFF. CDR3 nucleotides: TGTGCCAGCAGTTTTTGGGGTGACGCGAGTGAAAAACTGTTTTTT.

The CDR3 sequence is CASSRTGYGETQYF. CDR3 nucleotides: TGTGCCAGCAGCCGTACAGGGTACGGGGAGACCCAGTACTTC. The chain combines TRBV7-9 with TRBJ2-5, with D perhaps TRBD1 (6 bases). The CDR3 totals 14 residues. The V gene's germline CDR1 is SEHNR and CDR2 FQNEAQ (reference sequence). Deletions cut 5 bases from V and 5 bases from J, with 15 bases between.

The CDR3, as DNA: TGTGCCAGCAGCCATAATACAGGGTGGCACGAGCAGTACGTC. Residues: CASSHNTGWHEQYV. The rearrangement joins TRBV6-2 or TRBV6-3 to TRBJ2-7; D might be TRBD1 (6 bases). Per germline, CDR1 MNHEY and CDR2 SVGEGT. CDR3 length equals 14 residues. Trimming pared 6 bases from V and 5 bases from J, leaving 17 bases between.

In its sample, this clonotype was seen a few times. V is TRBV4-3 and J is TRBJ2-5; D remains unclear. CDR1 and CDR2 (germline): LGHNA, YSLEER. Between the trimmed V and J ends, which lost 0 bases and 5 bases, there was a span of 16 bases. This CDR3 is 16 amino acids long. CDR3 loop: CASSQDLRYLGETQYF. DNA of the CDR3: TGCGCCAGCAGCCAAGATCTTCGGTATTTGGGTGAGACCCAGTACTTC.

This clonotype was counted between two and nine times. The J gene is TRBJ1-2, the V gene TRBV5-6, with 9 bases lining up with TRBD1. Germline V lookup: CDR1 SGHDT, CDR2 YYEEEE. There are 15 residues in the CDR3. V was clipped by 5 bases and J by 6 bases; unmatched bases: 11. The CDR3 spells CASRPWDRVSDGYTF. Written as DNA, the CDR3 is TGTGCCAGCAGACCATGGGACAGGGTATCTGATGGCTACACCTTC.

This clonotype was seen many times. The V and J genes are TRBV7-2 and TRBJ2-3; the match to TRBD2 covers 9 bases. CDR3 length: 15 amino acids. V gave up 4 bases and J gave up 4 bases; unmatched junction bases: 6. Germline CDR1 and CDR2: SGHTA and FQGNSA. CDR3 amino acids: CASSWASGVADTQYF. CDR3 in DNA: TGTGCCAGCAGCTGGGCTAGCGGGGTTGCAGATACGCAGTATTTT.

CDR3 amino acids: CASSPDRLKPQHF. The CDR3 nucleotides are TGTGCCAGCAGCCCCGACAGGCTGAAGCCCCAGCATTTT. The chain has TRBV7-2 and TRBJ1-5, with D perhaps matching TRBD1 (6 bases). In germline, CDR1 is SGHTA, CDR2 FQGNSA. This CDR3 spans 13 amino acids. Deletions cut 5 bases from V and 8 bases from J, with 13 bases between.

This clonotype came up a few times. The chain employs TRBV9 and TRBJ2-5; D uncertain. The CDR3 spans 15 residues. The germline V and J ends were trimmed by 4 bases and 5 bases, with 18 bases remaining between them. Per germline, CDR1 SGDLS and CDR2 YYNGEE. Here the CDR3 reads CASSTFSGYGETQYF. The CDR3 region has the DNA TGTGCCAGCAGCACCTTTTCGGGTTACGGGGAGACCCAGTACTTC.

The chain has TRBV20-1 and TRBJ1-5; D unresolved. The ends were cut back, 6 bases at V and 1 base at J, with 7 bases in the middle. This CDR3 is 12 amino acids long. Germline V gene lookup returns CDR1 DFQATT and CDR2 SNEGSKA (reference sequence). The CDR3 region has the DNA TGCAGTGCCGCCGGCAGCAATCAGCCCCAGCATTTT. Its translation is CSAAGSNQPQHF.

In its sample, this clonotype was seen a few times. The CDR3 spells CATQGRNTGELFF. The CDR3 DNA sequence: TGTGCCACCCAGGGGAGGAACACCGGGGAGCTGTTTTTT. V is TRBV6-2 or TRBV6-3 and J is TRBJ2-2; TRBD1 is a possible D gene (6 bases). This CDR3 has 13 residues. Trimming removed 10 bases from V and 1 base from J, with 10 bases in between. Germline lookup yields CDR1 MNHEY and CDR2 SVGEGT.

The chain couples TRBV19 to TRBJ2-7; D may be TRBD1 or TRBD2 (5 bases each). Trimming pared 3 bases from V and 3 bases from J, leaving 9 bases between. Per germline, CDR1 LNHDA and CDR2 SQIVND (reference sequence). There are 13 residues in the CDR3. The CDR3 DNA follows: TGTGCCAGTAGTATGGGACCGAGCTACGAGCAGTACTTC. Translating it yields CASSMGPSYEQYF. The entire variable domain, with the rest obtained from reference TRBV19 and TRBJ2-7, is as follows: DGGITQSPKYLFRKEGQNVTLSCEQNLNHDAMYWYRQDPGQGLRLIYYSQIVNDFQKGDIAEGYSVSREKKESFPLTVTSAQKNPTAFYLCASSMGPSYEQYFGPGTRLTVT.

This clonotype was recorded a few times. The chain carries TRBV11-2 and TRBJ2-3; D unresolved. V dropped 3 bases and J dropped 4 bases, with 8 bases sitting between them. Germline CDR1 and CDR2: SGHAT and FQNNGV. The CDR3 covers 13 residues. CDR3 sequence (DNA): TGTGCCAGCAGCTTTTCCTATGCAGATACGCAGTATTTT. The encoded protein is CASSFSYADTQYF.

This clonotype has more than one count but fewer than ten. The genes are TRBV24-1 and TRBJ2-3; possibly TRBD1 for D (6 bases). The germline V gene has CDR1 KGHDR and CDR2 SFDVKD. The CDR3 length is 15 residues. V lost 3 bases and J lost 4, with 13 bases in between. CDR3 residues: CATSDPQGSADTQYF. The CDR3 nucleotides read TGTGCCACCAGTGATCCACAGGGCTCGGCAGATACGCAGTATTTT.

This clonotype was detected a few times. J is TRBJ1-1 and V is TRBV6-5; the D is unclear. The V end was cut by 2 bases, the J end by 0 bases, with 7 bases between. The CDR3 is made up of 14 amino acids. Germline CDR1 MNHEY, CDR2 SVGAGI. The CDR3 DNA reads TGTGCCAGCAGTTACGTGGCCGTGAACACTGAAGCTTTCTTT. Its protein product is CASSYVAVNTEAFF.

V is TRBV4-2 and J is TRBJ2-1; D possibly corresponds to TRBD2 (7 bases). The ends were cut back, 3 bases at V and 7 bases at J, with 19 bases in the middle. The germline gives CDR1 LGHNA, CDR2 YNFKEQ. This CDR3 contains 16 residues. CDR3 bases: TGTGCCAGCAGCCACCTAGGGAGGGGGGCCCTAAATGAGCAGTTCTTC. Amino acid sequence: CASSHLGRGALNEQFF.